This T cell receptor (beta chain) came from a study of T-cell reconstitution after alpha-beta-depleted transplantation in children. Unique molecular identifiers were incorporated during preparation of the TCRbeta library. TCRdb re-analysed the PCR reads in MiXCR, keeping a single row per CDR3 protein. Of roughly 500,000 distinct CDR3 sequences listed, around an eighth are singletons. This clonotype was seen a few times. V dropped 6 bases and J dropped 8 bases, with 10 bases sitting between them. CDR3 length: 11 amino acids. The TCR comes from a human donor who donated a stem cell graft to a child with combined immunodeficiency. The chain employs TRBV12-3 or TRBV12-4 and TRBJ1-1; D perhaps matches TRBD1 (6 bases). The sample was PBMCs from the stem cell graft donor, taken from the stem cell graft. The CDR3 DNA is TGTGCCAGCAGCCGTGACAGGGAAGCTTTCTTT. This translates into CASSRDREAFF.